This T cell receptor beta chain was retrieved from a study of identical twins. Whole-study results and caveats: The presence of invariant MAIT and iNKT cells could partly confound analyses of zero-insertion sequences.

TCRdb called the 5' RACE reads again in MiXCR, with one record for every CDR3 protein. Of 520,000 or so distinct CDR3 sequences in the sample, under 25% were seen once. This clonotype was picked up many times. Antigen specificity is unknown. There are 14 residues in the CDR3. Germline V gene lookup returns CDR1 MNHNS and CDR2 SASEGT. V lost 0 bases and J lost 1, with 6 bases in between. The sample was also reused in another study, on T cells expressing NK-cell markers.

The chain joins TRBV6-1 to TRBJ1-1; D gene unclear. The TCR comes from a woman aged 18-29 years in good health. Sequences were obtained from CD4+ T cells sorted from blood. The CDR3 DNA reads TGTGCCAGCAGTGAAGCGCGGGGGAACACTGAAGCTTTCTTT. It encodes CASSEARGNTEAFF.